One and the same sample provided the 13 T cell receptor beta chains below, sequenced in a study of blood T cell repertoires in COVID-19. TCRdb's copy holds only in-frame clones and misses some; the assay was immunoSEQ multiplex PCR. The sample includes some 250,000 clones, 70% to 90% of them seen just once. Specimen: PBMCs or T cells enriched from blood (not recorded which). The receptors derive from a woman in her 50s who had recovered from COVID-19.

The chain uses TRBV3-1 (or the pseudogene TRBV3-2) and TRBJ2-1; possible D gene TRBD1, 6 bases. Trimming cost V 8 bases and J 2 bases, with 19 bases left between them. CDR1 and CDR2 from the germline V gene are LGHDT and YNNKEL (reference sequence). This CDR3 comprises 16 residues. The CDR3 nucleotides are TGTGCCAGCGAAGGGGGAGCGTCTCCCCCCTACAATGAGCAGTTCTTC. It codes for CASEGGASPPYNEQFF.

This chain uses TRBV6-1 with TRBJ2-7; weak D call: TRBD1 (6 bases). The CDR3 covers 13 residues. Germline values: CDR1 MNHNS, CDR2 SASEGT. V dropped 3 bases and J dropped 7 bases, with 13 bases sitting between them. The CDR3 is CASSEGARAEQYF. The DNA for the CDR3 is TGTGCCAGCAGTGAGGGGGCACGGGCAGAGCAGTACTTC.

The chain joins TRBV28 to TRBJ2-1, with TRBD2 matching 11 bases. V was pared by 6 bases and J by 3 bases, with 7 bases of the junction left unmatched. The CDR3 spans 16 residues. Per germline, CDR1 MDHEN and CDR2 SYDVKM. CDR3 amino acids: CASSTGLAGYYNEQFF. The DNA of the CDR3 is TGTGCCAGCAGCACCGGACTAGCGGGTTACTACAATGAGCAGTTCTTC. Full variable domain (missing parts from reference TRBV28 and TRBJ2-1): DVKVTQSSRYLVKRTGEKVFLECVQDMDHENMFWYRQDPGLGLRLIYFSYDVKMKEKGDIPEGYSVSREKKERFSLILESASTNQTSMYLCASSTGLAGYYNEQFFGPGTRLTVL.

The chain carries TRBV9 and TRBJ2-3; D perhaps matches TRBD2 (6 bases). The CDR3 consists of 15 residues. V lost 1 base and J 2 bases, leaving 11 bases between the germline ends. Germline lookup yields CDR1 SGDLS and CDR2 YYNGEE. This CDR3 reads CASSVNSGPTDTQYF. The CDR3, as DNA: TGTGCCAGCAGCGTAAATAGCGGCCCCACAGATACGCAGTATTTT.

V is TRBV6-5 and J is TRBJ2-7, with a weak D call TRBD1 (6 bases). The CDR3 has 16 residues. Looked up from germline, CDR1 is MNHEY and CDR2 is SVGAGI. V was cut by 4 bases and J by 1 base, with 17 bases left in between. The DNA of the CDR3 is TGTGCCAGCAGTTCCTACAGGGAGAGGGGATCCTACGAGCAGTACTTC. Translated: CASSSYRERGSYEQYF.

The J gene is TRBJ2-1, the V gene TRBV28; 10 bases map to TRBD1. J was trimmed by 5 bases and V by 6 bases; bases with no gene match: 7. The germline gives CDR1 MDHEN, CDR2 SYDVKM. This CDR3 spans 15 amino acids. Written as DNA, the CDR3 is TGTGCCAGCAGACCGGGACAGGGGTCAAACAATGAGCAGTTCTTC. Its translation: CASRPGQGSNNEQFF. The complete variable domain, with remaining parts taken from reference TRBV28 and TRBJ2-1, reads DVKVTQSSRYLVKRTGEKVFLECVQDMDHENMFWYRQDPGLGLRLIYFSYDVKMKEKGDIPEGYSVSREKKERFSLILESASTNQTSMYLCASRPGQGSNNEQFFGPGTRLTVL.

The gene calls are TRBV5-4 and TRBJ1-2, with D maybe TRBD1 (5 bases). Germline CDR1 reads SGHNT; CDR2 reads YYREEE (reference sequence). This CDR3 is built from 14 residues. Trimming removed 2 bases at V and 5 bases at J, with 13 bases between. The CDR3 here is CASSFTGEPYGYTF. CDR3 bases: TGTGCCAGCAGCTTTACAGGAGAACCTTATGGCTACACCTTC. Full variable domain (rest looked up from reference TRBV5-4 and TRBJ1-2): ETGVTQSPTHLIKTRGQQVTLRCSSQSGHNTVSWYQQALGQGPQFIFQYYREEENGRGNFPPRFSGLQFPNYSSELNVNALELDDSALYLCASSFTGEPYGYTFGSGTRLTVV.

The chain has TRBV7-9 and TRBJ2-5; possibly TRBD1 for D (5 bases). V lost 1 base to trimming and J lost 4 bases, with 13 bases between them. Per germline, CDR1 SEHNR and CDR2 FQNEAQ (reference sequence). This CDR3 is 15 amino acids long. The CDR3 DNA follows: TGTGCCAGCAGCTTAGAGCAGGGTTTGAGAGAGACCCAGTACTTC. It translates to CASSLEQGLRETQYF.

This chain links TRBV5-6 with TRBJ2-1; a possible D gene is TRBD1 (6 bases). In germline, CDR1 is SGHDT, CDR2 YYEEEE. Trimming took off 1 base at V and 5 bases at J, with 7 bases between the two ends. This CDR3 region has 13 residues. CDR3 sequence (DNA): TGTGCCAGCAGCTTGAGGGGGAACAATGAGCAGTTCTTC. Translating it yields CASSLRGNNEQFF.

V gene TRBV20-1 combines with J gene TRBJ2-3; TRBD2 matches at 9 bases. This CDR3 has 15 residues. CDR1 DFQATT and CDR2 SNEGSKA come from the germline V gene (reference sequence). V lost 3 bases to trimming and J lost 0 bases; unmatched junction nucleotides: 4. The CDR3 DNA is TGCAGTGCTAGTTTGACTAGCGGCAGCACAGATACGCAGTATTTT. It specifies CSASLTSGSTDTQYF.

This chain joins TRBV6-6 and TRBJ2-7; D is undetermined. The CDR3 sequence is 13 residues long. The germline V gene encodes CDR1 MNHNY and CDR2 SVGAGI (reference sequence). Trimming removed 6 bases at V and 2 bases at J, with 11 bases between. CDR3 DNA sequence: TGTGCCAGCAGAGCATGGGCTACCTACGAGCAGTACTTC. It codes for CASRAWATYEQYF.

The rearrangement joins TRBV9 to TRBJ2-7; TRBD1 matches 9 bases. The germline gives CDR1 SGDLS, CDR2 YYNGEE. V lost 4 bases and J lost 2; bases outside the gene matches: 7. CDR3 length: 15 amino acids. The CDR3 loop reads CASSRGQGTTYEQYF. As DNA, the CDR3 is TGTGCCAGCAGCCGTGGACAGGGGACAACCTACGAGCAGTACTTC.

As DNA, the CDR3 is TGCGCCAGCAGCTTGCCATCCCTTAGCGGGAACCCCTCCGAGCAGTACTTC. It translates to CASSLPSLSGNPSEQYF. The V and J genes are TRBV5-1 and TRBJ2-7, with 8 bases fitting TRBD2. The germline CDR1 and CDR2 sequences are SGHRS and YFSETQ. J was trimmed by 6 bases and V by 1 base; bases with no gene match: 15. This CDR3 has 17 residues. The complete variable domain, with remaining parts taken from reference TRBV5-1 and TRBJ2-7, reads KAGVTQTPRYLIKTRGQQVTLSCSPISGHRSVSWYQQTPGQGLQFLFEYFSETQRNKGNFPGRFSGRQFSNSRSEMNVSTLELGDSALYLCASSLPSLSGNPSEQYFGPGTRLTVT.